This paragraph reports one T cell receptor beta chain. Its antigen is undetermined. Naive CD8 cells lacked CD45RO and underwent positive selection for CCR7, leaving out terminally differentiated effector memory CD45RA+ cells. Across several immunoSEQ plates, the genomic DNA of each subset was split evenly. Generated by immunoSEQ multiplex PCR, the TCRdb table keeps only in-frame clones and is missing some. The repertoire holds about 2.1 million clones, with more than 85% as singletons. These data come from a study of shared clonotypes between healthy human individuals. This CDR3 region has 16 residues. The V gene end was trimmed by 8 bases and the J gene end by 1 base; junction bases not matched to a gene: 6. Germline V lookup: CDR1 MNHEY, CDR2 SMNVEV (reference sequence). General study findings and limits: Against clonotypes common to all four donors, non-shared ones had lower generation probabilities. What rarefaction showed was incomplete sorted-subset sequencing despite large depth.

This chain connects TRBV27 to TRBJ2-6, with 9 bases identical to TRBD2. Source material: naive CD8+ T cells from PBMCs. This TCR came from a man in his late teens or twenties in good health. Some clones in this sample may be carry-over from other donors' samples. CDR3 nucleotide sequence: TGTGCCAGCGGTAGCGGGAGCAGGTCTGGGGCCAACGTCCTGACTTTC. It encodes CASGSGSRSGANVLTF.